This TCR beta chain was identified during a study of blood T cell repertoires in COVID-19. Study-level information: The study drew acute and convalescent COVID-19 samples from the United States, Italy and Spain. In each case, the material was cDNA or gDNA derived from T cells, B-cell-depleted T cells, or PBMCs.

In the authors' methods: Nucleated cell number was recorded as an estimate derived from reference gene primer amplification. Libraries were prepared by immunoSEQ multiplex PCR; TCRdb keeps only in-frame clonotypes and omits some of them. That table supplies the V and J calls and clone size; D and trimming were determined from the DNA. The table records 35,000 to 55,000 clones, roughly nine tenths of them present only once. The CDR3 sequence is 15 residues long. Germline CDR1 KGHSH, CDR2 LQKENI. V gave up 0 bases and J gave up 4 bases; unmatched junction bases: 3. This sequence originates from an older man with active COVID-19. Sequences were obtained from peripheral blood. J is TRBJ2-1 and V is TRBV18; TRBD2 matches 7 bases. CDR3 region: CASSPPTSSYNEQFF. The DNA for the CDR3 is TGTGCCAGCTCACCACCGACTAGCTCATACAATGAGCAGTTCTTC.